These 23 T cell receptor beta chains originate from one sample sequenced in a study of blood T cell repertoires in COVID-19. The assay was immunoSEQ multiplex PCR, and TCRdb's table has in-frame clones only and misses some. The data contain around 360,000 clones, roughly 86% of them singletons. The material sequenced was peripheral blood. The origin of the receptors is a woman aged 30 to 39 with COVID-19, enrolled during active disease.

The chain links TRBV7-6 to TRBJ2-3; D is perhaps TRBD2 (5 bases). V gave up 6 bases and J gave up 0 bases, with 13 bases separating them. CDR1 and CDR2 (germline): SGHVS, FNYEAQ. This CDR3 is 15 amino acids long. DNA for the CDR3: TGTGCCAGCAGTTCCTGGGAGTCTAGCACAGATACGCAGTATTTT. Translated: CASSSWESSTDTQYF.

The V gene is TRBV24-1, the J gene TRBJ2-2; 8 bases fit TRBD2. This CDR3 has 13 residues. CDR1 and CDR2 from the germline V gene are KGHDR and SFDVKD. V lost 11 bases to trimming and J lost 7 bases; unmatched junction nucleotides: 8. CDR3 amino acids: CASGGGRFGELFF. In DNA form, the CDR3 reads TGTGCCAGTGGCGGGGGGCGCTTCGGGGAGCTGTTTTTT.

The V call is TRBV6-6, the J call TRBJ1-5; a possible D gene is TRBD1 (5 bases). This CDR3 is 13 amino acids long. In germline, CDR1 is MNHNY, CDR2 SVGAGI (reference sequence). V was pared by 8 bases and J by 5 bases, with 13 bases between. The CDR3 here is CASLRAGDQPQHF. In DNA, the CDR3 is TGTGCCAGCTTGAGGGCGGGGGATCAGCCCCAGCATTTT.

The CDR3 DNA sequence: TGTGCCAGTCGGGACTACTCCTACGAGCAGTACTTC. This sequence encodes CASRDYSYEQYF. The gene calls are TRBV28 and TRBJ2-7, with 7 bases matching TRBD2. The CDR3 covers 12 residues. Germline CDR1 and CDR2: MDHEN and SYDVKM. After removal of 9 bases from V and 0 bases from J, the junction contained 2 bases not matched to a gene.

The V gene is TRBV5-6, the J gene TRBJ2-7; 9 nucleotides match TRBD1. Per germline, CDR1 SGHDT and CDR2 YYEEEE. V shed 0 bases and J 3 bases; nucleotides not matched to a gene: 7. The CDR3 extends over 16 amino acids. CDR3: CASSLGIGTGYYEQYF. Written as DNA, the CDR3 is TGTGCCAGCAGCTTGGGTATCGGGACAGGGTACTACGAGCAGTACTTC.

The chain couples TRBV10-3 to TRBJ2-1, with TRBD1 matching over 8 bases. Germline CDR1 ENHRY, CDR2 SYGVKD. Trimming took 0 bases from V and 8 from J; bases not matched to a gene: 6. This CDR3 comprises 15 residues. For the CDR3, the DNA is TGTGCCATCAGTGAGTCCAGAACAGGGGGTGATGAGCAGTTCTTC. Protein product: CAISESRTGGDEQFF.

The chain uses TRBV5-1 and TRBJ2-3; 12 nucleotides match TRBD2. The trim removed 4 bases at V and 0 bases at J, leaving 15 bases unmatched. This CDR3 is 20 amino acids long. Germline loops: CDR1 SGHRS, CDR2 YFSETQ. CDR3 coding DNA: TGCGCCAGCAGCCCGAGGACTAGCGGGATTGGGGCACGTAGCACAGATACGCAGTATTTT. Its translation: CASSPRTSGIGARSTDTQYF.

The chain uses TRBV19 and TRBJ2-3; D possibly corresponds to TRBD2 (6 bases). This CDR3 comprises 15 residues. Trimming removed 3 bases at V and 2 bases at J, with 12 bases between. CDR1 is LNHDA and CDR2 is SQIVND in the germline V gene (reference sequence). In DNA, the CDR3 is TGTGCCAGTAGTATCTCAGCGGGCCCCACAGATACGCAGTATTTT. Residues: CASSISAGPTDTQYF.

This clone was detected once. The V call is TRBV7-6, the J call TRBJ2-7, with D maybe TRBD2 (5 bases). TRBJ2-1 explains the end of the DNA better; the J call may be wrong. Per the germline V gene, CDR1 is SGHVS and CDR2 is FNYEAQ. This CDR3 contains 14 residues. The CDR3 DNA reads TGTGCCAGCAGCTGGGGAGTACGTTACAATGAGCAGTTCTTC. This translates into CASSWGVRYNEQFF.

The chain couples TRBV2 to TRBJ2-5; 10 bases match TRBD2. Germline CDR1 SNHLY, CDR2 FYNNEI. The CDR3 totals 15 residues. The V gene end was trimmed by 7 bases and the J gene end by 10 bases; junction bases not matched to a gene: 15. Written as DNA, the CDR3 is TGTGCCAGCACCTCGGGACTAGCGTGGTCCGGTGACCAGTACTTC. Translating it yields CASTSGLAWSGDQYF. The whole variable domain, filled in from reference TRBV2 and TRBJ2-5, reads EPEVTQTPSHQVTQMGQEVILRCVPISNHLYFYWYRQILGQKVEFLVSFYNNEISEKSEIFDDQFSVERPDGSNFTLKIRSTKLEDSAMYFCASTSGLAWSGDQYFGPGTRLLVL.

This clone was seen only a few times. The gene calls are TRBV3-1 (or the pseudogene TRBV3-2) and TRBJ2-2; D uncertain. CDR1 and CDR2 from the germline V gene are LGHDT and YNNKEL (reference sequence). V was cut by 6 bases and J by 1 base, with 15 bases left in between. The length of the CDR3 is 16 residues. CDR3 DNA: TGTGCCAGCAGTCTTAACAGCATGTTGAACACCGGGGAGCTGTTTTTT. This sequence encodes CASSLNSMLNTGELFF.

V usage is TRBV2 and J usage is TRBJ2-1; 9 bases are shared with TRBD1. Losses at the gene ends were 5 bases for V and 1 base for J; bases not matched to a gene: 15. CDR1 is SNHLY, CDR2 FYNNEI, per germline. CDR3 size: 19 residues. In DNA, the CDR3 is TGTGCCAGCAGTTCACCGAGGGCTCCGGGACAGGGATCCTACAATGAGCAGTTCTTC. It is translated as CASSSPRAPGQGSYNEQFF.

V is TRBV2 and J is TRBJ1-3; TRBD1 might be the D (5 bases). This CDR3 region has 14 residues. V was pared by 2 bases and J by 4 bases, with 9 bases between. Germline CDR1 SNHLY, CDR2 FYNNEI. The CDR3 region has the DNA TGTGCCAGCAGTGAACGCAGGGCCGGAAACACCATATATTTT. Translating it yields CASSERRAGNTIYF.

The chain links TRBV10-2 to TRBJ1-1; 7 nucleotides agree with TRBD1. CDR3 length: 14 amino acids. The germline CDR1 and CDR2 sequences are WSHSY and SAAADI. V lost 11 bases to trimming and J lost 1 base; unmatched junction nucleotides: 10. CDR3 loop: CASSQGFANTEAFF. In nucleotides, the CDR3 is TGCGCCTCCTCACAGGGGTTCGCGAACACTGAAGCTTTCTTT.

The chain recombines TRBV7-9 with TRBJ2-2; 10 nucleotides line up with TRBD2. The germline V gene has CDR1 SEHNR and CDR2 FQNEAQ (reference sequence). The CDR3 contains 16 residues. With 5 bases clipped from V and 0 bases from J, the junction kept 3 bases outside the gene matches. The CDR3 reads CASSPSGSANTGELFF. The CDR3 DNA is TGTGCCAGCAGCCCTAGCGGGAGCGCGAACACCGGGGAGCTGTTTTTT.

This chain uses TRBV28 with TRBJ2-7; 9 nucleotides align to TRBD1. With V trimmed by 6 bases and J by 6 bases, 12 bases remained unmatched. The CDR3 is 15 amino acids. Germline-derived CDR1 and CDR2 are MDHEN and SYDVKM. The CDR3 spells CASRRTGTGIGEQYF. The CDR3 nucleotides read TGTGCCAGCAGAAGGACCGGGACAGGGATTGGCGAGCAGTACTTC. The full variable domain, its missing parts supplied by reference TRBV28 and TRBJ2-7, is DVKVTQSSRYLVKRTGEKVFLECVQDMDHENMFWYRQDPGLGLRLIYFSYDVKMKEKGDIPEGYSVSREKKERFSLILESASTNQTSMYLCASRRTGTGIGEQYFGPGTRLTVT.

The CDR3 is CASSQDPGQNNEQFF. The CDR3 DNA sequence: TGTGCCAGTAGCCAAGACCCGGGACAGAACAATGAGCAGTTCTTC. This chain uses TRBV19 with TRBJ2-1, with 7 bases that match TRBD1. Germline lookup yields CDR1 LNHDA and CDR2 SQIVND (reference sequence). The CDR3 is 15 amino acids. The J segment lost 5 bases and the V segment lost 6 bases, leaving 10 bases of the junction unmatched.

This chain links TRBV28 with TRBJ1-6; no reliable D call. Trimming took off 10 bases at V and 3 bases at J, with 16 bases between the two ends. The CDR3 has 15 amino acids. The V gene's germline CDR1 is MDHEN and CDR2 SYDVKM. The CDR3 coding sequence is TGTGCCACAACCCCATCAGGCGACTATAATTCACCCCTCCACTTT. Its translation: CATTPSGDYNSPLHF.

The genes are TRBV5-6 and TRBJ2-2; TRBD1 aligns across 10 bases. This CDR3 comprises 16 residues. V was pared by 0 bases and J by 5 bases, with 4 bases of the junction left unmatched. From germline, CDR1 is SGHDT and CDR2 YYEEEE. The CDR3 sequence: CASSLGQGARTGELFF. For the CDR3, the DNA is TGTGCCAGCAGCTTGGGACAGGGGGCGCGGACCGGGGAGCTGTTTTTT. Using reference TRBV5-6 and TRBJ2-2 for the parts outside the CDR3, the full variable domain is DAGVTQSPTHLIKTRGQQVTLRCSPKSGHDTVSWYQQALGQGPQFIFQYYEEEERQRGNFPDRFSGHQFPNYSSELNVNALLLGDSALYLCASSLGQGARTGELFFGEGSRLTVL.

This clone was seen only once. The V call is TRBV4-1, the J call TRBJ2-3; 13 bases agree with TRBD2. The CDR3 loop spans 19 amino acids. CDR1 is MGHRA, CDR2 YSYEKL, per germline. Trimming cost V 4 bases and J 1 base; bases outside gene matches: 11. CDR3 DNA sequence: TGCGCCAGCAGCCCCCTCCCGACTAGCGGGAGGATTGGCACAGATACGCAGTATTTT. It yields the protein CASSPLPTSGRIGTDTQYF.

V is TRBV12-3 or TRBV12-4 and J is TRBJ1-2; D not resolved. The CDR3 runs to 13 residues. Trimming took 3 bases from V and 4 from J, leaving 9 bases between them. This CDR3 is CASSLGAGYGYTF. The DNA for the CDR3 is TGTGCCAGCAGTTTGGGAGCGGGCTATGGCTACACCTTC.

The table lists this clone with a few counts. V is TRBV12-3 or TRBV12-4 and J is TRBJ2-1; 7 nucleotides line up with TRBD2. The CDR3 totals 12 residues. V lost 7 bases, J lost 6 bases, and 3 bases stayed unmatched. The DNA for the CDR3 is TGTGCCAGCACCTGGACTAGCAATGAGCAGTTCTTC. Its protein product is CASTWTSNEQFF.

This clone was counted once. In nucleotides, the CDR3 is TGTGCCATCAGTGAGTACCGAGGGGAGGGCCAGCCCCAGCATTTT. Protein: CAISEYRGEGQPQHF. The rearrangement uses TRBV10-3 and TRBJ1-5; D is perhaps TRBD1 (5 bases). The CDR3 has 15 residues. Germline values: CDR1 ENHRY, CDR2 SYGVKD. V was pared by 1 base and J by 7 bases, with 14 bases between.